The next 10 T cell receptor beta chains were all read from a single sample in a study of cytomegalovirus exposure and HLA in healthy donors. Primers for the PCR totalled 60 Vbeta and 13 Jbeta. The method was immunoSEQ multiplex PCR; TCRdb's version includes in-frame clones alone and lacks a portion of them. The sample carries over 100,000 clones, around 9% recorded once. Sequenced: PBMCs. The receptor source for this set is a man aged 40-49 years in good health and CMV-seronegative.

Only a few counts were recorded for this clone. The chain uses TRBV7-6 and TRBJ2-1; 10 bases map to TRBD2. CDR1 is SGHVS, CDR2 FNYEAQ, per germline. CDR3 size: 15 residues. V lost 3 bases, J lost 8 bases, and 7 bases stayed unmatched. The CDR3 region is CASSFEAGGPHEQFF. DNA of the CDR3: TGTGCCAGCAGCTTTGAAGCGGGGGGGCCCCATGAGCAGTTCTTC.

The J gene is TRBJ2-1, the V gene TRBV14; TRBD1 is a possible D gene (6 bases). Germline-derived CDR1 and CDR2 are SGHDN and FVKESK. The CDR3 contains 15 residues. Trimming took 3 bases from V and 2 from J, leaving 11 bases between them. CDR3 coding DNA: TGTGCCAGCAGCCACATAGGACAGCCCTACAATGAGCAGTTCTTC. The encoded protein is CASSHIGQPYNEQFF.

In its sample, this clone was seen a few times. The V gene is TRBV4-1, the J gene TRBJ1-2; the D gene is possibly TRBD1 (5 bases). The CDR3 length is 14 residues. The germline V gene encodes CDR1 MGHRA and CDR2 YSYEKL. With 5 bases removed from V and 0 bases from J, the gap between germline ends came to 10 bases. CDR3: CASSYTGSNYGYTF. The CDR3 DNA sequence: TGCGCCAGCAGCTACACAGGTTCTAACTATGGCTACACCTTC.

This rearrangement joins TRBV4-1 to TRBJ1-5; 7 bases map to TRBD1. The germline V gene encodes CDR1 MGHRA and CDR2 YSYEKL. J lost 1 base, V lost 1 base, and 1 base had no gene match. This CDR3 is built from 15 residues. The CDR3 nucleotides read TGCGCCAGCAGCCAAGCCAGGGGGAGCAATCAGCCCCAGCATTTT. This encodes CASSQARGSNQPQHF.

The J gene is TRBJ1-5, the V gene TRBV6-1; perhaps TRBD1 as D (5 bases). Germline V lookup: CDR1 MNHNS, CDR2 SASEGT. Trimming took off 2 bases at V and 7 bases at J, with 9 bases between the two ends. This CDR3 spans 13 amino acids. The CDR3 is CASSEQGGQPQHF. The CDR3 nucleotides are TGTGCCAGCAGTGAACAGGGAGGGCAGCCCCAGCATTTT.

The CDR3 nucleotides are TGTGCCAGCAGTGACGACAGGGTTAAAACCGGGGAGCTGTTTTTT. Translation gives CASSDDRVKTGELFF. The chain couples TRBV6-6 to TRBJ2-2; 7 nucleotides align to TRBD1. This CDR3 comprises 15 residues. The junction had 8 bases not matched to a gene; V was cut back by 5 bases and J by 5 bases. The V gene's germline CDR1 is MNHNY and CDR2 SVGAGI (reference sequence).

The chain joins TRBV7-8 to TRBJ2-1, with TRBD1 identical over 9 bases. Looked up from germline, CDR1 is SGHVS and CDR2 is FQNEAQ. The CDR3 consists of 14 residues. V shed 2 bases and J 7 bases; nucleotides not matched to a gene: 3. As DNA, the CDR3 is TGTGCCAGCAGCTTAAGGACAGGGGTTAATGAGCAGTTCTTC. Its translation is CASSLRTGVNEQFF.

This clone was seen more than once but under ten times. The chain carries TRBV5-1 and TRBJ2-5, with 8 bases that match TRBD2. Germline V gene lookup returns CDR1 SGHRS and CDR2 YFSETQ. V was clipped by 4 bases and J by 0 bases; unmatched bases: 5. The CDR3 consists of 15 residues. The CDR3 protein is CASSQASGYQETQYF. The CDR3 DNA follows: TGCGCCAGCAGCCAGGCTAGCGGGTACCAAGAGACCCAGTACTTC.

In its sample, this clone was seen a few times. This chain links TRBV7-9 with TRBJ2-3; TRBD2 aligns across 10 bases. V gave up 7 bases and J gave up 2 bases; unmatched junction bases: 9. This CDR3 contains 16 residues. Germline V gene sequence: CDR1 SEHNR, CDR2 FQNEAQ (reference sequence). This chain's CDR3 is CASNIQLAGSTDTQYF. For the CDR3, the DNA is TGTGCCAGCAACATTCAACTAGCGGGGTCCACAGATACGCAGTATTTT.

This clone was seen a few times. The rearrangement links TRBV5-4 to TRBJ2-3; possibly TRBD2 for D (6 bases). The CDR3 totals 17 residues. CDR1 and CDR2 (germline): SGHNT, YYREEE (reference sequence). Trimming pared 4 bases from V and 0 bases from J, leaving 18 bases between. The CDR3 DNA is TGTGCCAGCAGCATGGGGTCCAGGAGGGGAAGCACAGATACGCAGTATTTT. Its protein is CASSMGSRRGSTDTQYF.